The 9 T cell receptor beta chains reported below all come from one sample, sequenced in a study of cytomegalovirus exposure and HLA in healthy donors (TCRdb year 2017). Library preparation employed the immunoSEQ multiplex PCR assay. The multiplex PCR relied on a mix of 60 forward primers for TCR Vbeta segments and 13 reverse primers for TCR Jbeta segments. In its TCRdb copy, this immuneACCESS table keeps in-frame sequences only and misses some clones. Where compared with another copy, unresolved V genes explain less than half of these, and the others have no known cause. The sample data list about 150,000 clones, and around 63% of these were observed just once. Jointly, the top ten make up under 2% of the sample. Sequenced input: PBMCs. These receptor sequences come from a human donor in good health.

The chain recombines TRBV11-3 with TRBJ2-1, with unresolved D. Germline CDR1 SGHNT, CDR2 YENEEA. There are 18 residues in the CDR3. V dropped 4 bases and J dropped 6 bases, with 25 bases sitting between them. CDR3 bases: TGTGCCAGCAGCTCGAACTTGGTAAGGATTAGAAGCGCCAATGAGCAGTTCTTC. The encoded protein is CASSSNLVRIRSANEQFF.

V usage is TRBV7-2 and J usage is TRBJ2-7; 7 positions match TRBD2. Germline V gives CDR1 SGHTA, CDR2 FQGNSA. V trimming: 4 bases; J trimming: 2 bases; junction bases outside the gene matches: 14. The CDR3 has 17 amino acids. In nucleotides, the CDR3 is TGTGCCAGCAGCTCCTCTTACCCAGAACGGGGGGCCTACGAGCAGTACTTC. This gives the protein CASSSSYPERGAYEQYF. The full variable domain, in which reference TRBV7-2 and TRBJ2-7 provide the parts outside the CDR3, is GAGVSQSPSNKVTEKGKDVELRCDPISGHTALYWYRQSLGQGLEFLIYFQGNSAPDKSGLPSDRFSAERTGGSVSTLTIQRTQQEDSAVYLCASSSSYPERGAYEQYFGPGTRLTVT.

This clone turned up a few times. The chain employs TRBV5-1 and TRBJ1-2; the D is unclear. The V gene lost 6 bases and the J gene lost 5 bases, with 14 bases spanning the gap. Germline CDR1 SGHRS, CDR2 YFSETQ. The CDR3 covers 13 residues. The CDR3 is CASKEELAYGYTF. The CDR3, as DNA: TGCGCCAGCAAGGAGGAGTTAGCTTATGGCTACACCTTC.

V is TRBV6-5 and J is TRBJ2-1, with a tentative D call TRBD2 (5 bases). V was shortened by 8 bases and J by 7 bases, with 9 bases between the two germline ends. Germline CDR1 and CDR2: MNHEY and SVGAGI. The CDR3 consists of 11 residues. The CDR3, as DNA: TGTGCCAGCTTCGGGGAGAATGAGCAGTTCTTC. Translated, it gives CASFGENEQFF.

J is TRBJ2-1 and V is TRBV9, with D possibly being TRBD2 (6 bases). CDR1 and CDR2 (germline): SGDLS, YYNGEE. Deletions cut 0 bases from V and 0 bases from J, with 13 bases between. The length of the CDR3 is 17 residues. DNA of the CDR3: TGTGCCAGCAGCGTAGCTGGGAGGAGCGCCTCCTACAATGAGCAGTTCTTC. Translating gives CASSVAGRSASYNEQFF.

Only a few counts were recorded for this clone. The rearrangement uses TRBV10-2 and TRBJ2-5, with 8 bases matching TRBD2. This CDR3 is 15 amino acids long. Unmatched junction bases numbered 2, after V lost 0 bases and J lost 2 bases. Per germline, CDR1 WSHSY and CDR2 SAAADI. CDR3 nucleotides: TGCGCCAGCAGTGAGTCCCGGGGGGGTCAAGAGACCCAGTACTTC. This codes for CASSESRGGQETQYF.

The chain uses TRBV5-4 and TRBJ2-7; 11 bases map to TRBD2. The CDR3 spans 16 residues. The V gene end was trimmed by 3 bases and the J gene end by 3 bases; junction bases not matched to a gene: 8. Germline V gene lookup returns CDR1 SGHNT and CDR2 YYREEE (reference sequence). CDR3 region: CASSSPPLAGVYEQYF. DNA of the CDR3: TGTGCCAGCAGCTCTCCCCCACTAGCGGGAGTCTACGAGCAGTACTTC.

The rearrangement joins TRBV19 to TRBJ1-1, with 9 bases identical to TRBD1. The length of the CDR3 is 13 residues. In germline, CDR1 is LNHDA, CDR2 SQIVND (reference sequence). The J segment lost 8 bases and the V segment lost 3 bases, leaving 4 bases of the junction unmatched. The CDR3 region has the DNA TGTGCCAGTAGTATTCAGGGGACAGGGGAAGCTTTCTTT. Its protein product is CASSIQGTGEAFF. Combining the CDR3 with reference TRBV19 and TRBJ1-1 gives the whole variable domain DGGITQSPKYLFRKEGQNVTLSCEQNLNHDAMYWYRQDPGQGLRLIYYSQIVNDFQKGDIAEGYSVSREKKESFPLTVTSAQKNPTAFYLCASSIQGTGEAFFGQGTRLTVV.

The chain carries TRBV5-4 and TRBJ1-2; 7 bases fit TRBD1. Unmatched junction bases numbered 9, after V lost 5 bases and J lost 5 bases. The CDR3 sequence is 14 residues long. Germline assignment: CDR1 SGHNT and CDR2 YYREEE (reference sequence). Here the CDR3 DNA reads TGTGCCAGCAGTTACCCGACAGGGACATATGGCTACACCTTC. Its translation is CASSYPTGTYGYTF.